This T cell receptor (beta chain) was profiled in a study of Ad26.COV2.S vaccination and SARS-CoV-2 variants. The germline V gene has CDR1 MNHEY and CDR2 SVGAGI. V was pared by 6 bases and J by 4 bases, with 12 bases between. This CDR3 contains 13 residues. Sample treatment: roughly 19 received Ad26.COV2.S at low or high dose, single or two shots; roughly five received placebo; per-sample allocation not given. At day 63 after the first vaccine or placebo injection, samples were drawn. TCRdb's table, derived via immunoSEQ multiplex PCR, lists solely in-frame clones and lacks some. The sample carries over 300,000 clones, about four fifths recorded once.

This clonotype originated in a person between 18 and 65 years old who received the Ad26.COV2.S COVID-19 vaccine or a placebo. The chain joins TRBV6-5 to TRBJ1-1; D unclear. The specimen was peripheral blood, collected in a trial of Ad26.COV2.S vaccine versus placebo. The CDR3 bases are TGTGCCAGCAGAATCCCTCCACGCACTGAAGCTTTCTTT. As protein: CASRIPPRTEAFF.